This T cell receptor (beta chain) was captured by sequencing in a study of CD8 T cells in ankylosing spondylitis. The study, taken as a whole, reports: The clones that were linked to disease were reported to be significantly enriched in matched synovial fluid samples from ankylosing spondylitis patients. Ankylosing spondylitis blood seemed to carry a telltale TCR beta motif made of roughly 8 highly homologous variants. Earlier literature documents some of the motif variants in reactive arthritis synovial fluid and blood.

This clonotype was counted only a few times. The antigen is undetermined. Library preparation for TCR beta used quantitative 5'-RACE with molecular barcodes. In TCRdb, the 5' RACE reads were re-called with MiXCR into one record per CDR3 protein. Of fewer than 650,000 distinct CDR3 sequences detected, about 13% appear once; the ten largest clones hold approximately 7%. Sequenced material: blood, either unsorted or a sorted T cell fraction (not recorded which). This receptor was identified in a male donor with ankylosing spondylitis.

CDR3 region: CASTQGLAYQETQYF. CDR3 nucleotides: TGTGCCAGCACCCAGGGACTAGCCTACCAAGAGACCCAGTACTTC. The chain is built from TRBV6-1 and TRBJ2-5; 9 bases fit TRBD2. The V and J ends lost 7 bases and 0 bases, in that order; junction bases with no gene match: 6. Germline-derived CDR1 and CDR2 are MNHNS and SASEGT. The CDR3 contains 15 residues.